This is a list of T cell receptor beta chains from one sample in a study of T-cell memory formation after mild COVID-19. From the 5' RACE reads, TCRdb called clonotypes with MiXCR, one entry per CDR3 protein. The sample contains around 310,000 distinct CDR3 sequences, roughly an eighth of which appear only once. The specimen was PBMCs or a T cell subset sorted from them (not recorded which). These receptors were obtained from a man between 18 and 35 years old who had mild COVID-19 (a few samples of this study predate the infection). Cell type and time point are not known. Each CDR3 is given with its conserved first and last residue. D genes are given only for firm matches. Clone size appears in some rows only: once, few, many, or a class for an expanded clone.

TRBV7-2	11	many	-	TRBJ2-1	CASSLSNEQFF	TGTGCCAGCAGCTTATCCAATGAGCAGTTCTTC
TRBV18	16	few	-	TRBJ1-2	CASSPRQALPNYGYTF	TGTGCCAGCTCACCTAGACAGGCGCTCCCTAACTATGGCTACACCTTC
TRBV11-2	16	-	TRBD2	TRBJ2-7	CASSSRLAGLSYEQYF	TGTGCCAGCAGCTCCAGACTAGCGGGCCTCTCCTACGAGCAGTACTTC
TRBV5-1	15	few	-	TRBJ1-1	CASSLAQQVNTEAFF	TGCGCCAGCAGTTTGGCCCAACAGGTGAACACTGAAGCTTTCTTT
TRBV5-1	15	few	TRBD1	TRBJ1-1	CASSSRGQDHTEAFF	TGCGCCAGCAGTTCTAGAGGACAGGACCACACTGAAGCTTTCTTT
TRBV5-6	13	-	-	TRBJ2-4	CASSLGYKNIQYF	TGTGCCAGCAGCTTGGGGTACAAAAACATTCAGTACTTC
TRBV7-8	16	-	-	TRBJ2-1	CASSWGRDSTYNEQFF	TGTGCCAGCAGCTGGGGACGGGACTCAACTTACAATGAGCAGTTCTTC
TRBV7-2	16	-	-	TRBJ1-5	CASSLGGRGSTQPQHF	TGTGCCAGCAGCTTAGGGGGGCGGGGAAGCACTCAGCCCCAGCATTTT
TRBV4-3	14	-	TRBD1	TRBJ1-2	CASSHPTGAYGYTF	TGCGCCAGCAGCCACCCGACAGGGGCATATGGCTACACCTTC
TRBV20-1	12	-	-	TRBJ1-1	CSASRAFTEAFF	TGCAGTGCTAGCCGGGCATTCACTGAAGCTTTCTTT
TRBV6-5	15	few	-	TRBJ1-1	CASSDHRASNTEAFF	TGTGCCAGCAGTGATCACAGGGCCTCGAACACTGAAGCTTTCTTT
TRBV7-8	16	few	TRBD1	TRBJ1-5	CASSLVRQGSNQPQHF	TGTGCCAGCAGCTTAGTAAGACAGGGTAGCAATCAGCCCCAGCATTTT
TRBV7-9	16	-	TRBD2	TRBJ2-3	CASSSSSGGAPDTQYF	TGTGCCAGCAGCTCCTCTAGCGGGGGGGCCCCAGATACGCAGTATTTT
TRBV20-1	15	many	-	TRBJ2-1	CSARERGFRDNEQFF	TGCAGTGCTAGAGAGAGGGGGTTCAGGGACAATGAGCAGTTCTTC
TRBV7-2	14	-	-	TRBJ1-6	CASSLVGGNSPLHF	TGTGCCAGCAGCTTAGTGGGGGGGAATTCACCCCTCCACTTT
TRBV3-1	14	-	-	TRBJ2-1	CASSGGTAYNEQFF	TGTGCCAGCAGCGGGGGGACCGCCTACAATGAGCAGTTCTTC
TRBV27	13	-	-	TRBJ1-5	CASAVVSNQPQHF	TGTGCCAGCGCCGTAGTTAGCAATCAGCCCCAGCATTTT
TRBV7-3	14	few	-	TRBJ2-1	CASRKGGLNNEQFF	TGTGCCAGCAGAAAGGGGGGACTTAACAATGAGCAGTTCTTC
TRBV4-1	17	few	-	TRBJ2-3	CASSQDLGFSVTDTQYF	TGCGCCAGCAGCCAAGATCTGGGGTTTTCGGTCACAGATACGCAGTATTTT
TRBV2	11	few	-	TRBJ1-1	CASTGWGAAFF	TGTGCCAGCACCGGGTGGGGGGCAGCTTTCTTT
TRBV7-9	14	-	TRBD2	TRBJ2-1	CASSLAGLINEQFF	TGTGCCAGCAGCTTAGCGGGACTAATCAATGAGCAGTTCTTC
TRBV20-1	14	-	TRBD2	TRBJ2-5	CSASRRGGQETQYF	TGCAGTGCCAGTCGGCGGGGGGGCCAAGAGACCCAGTACTTC
TRBV11-2	12	-	-	TRBJ2-3	CASSYHTDTQYF	TGTGCCAGCAGTTACCATACAGATACGCAGTATTTT
TRBV28	10	many	-	TRBJ2-5	CASSQETQYF	TGTGCCAGCAGCCAAGAGACCCAGTACTTC
TRBV6-5	19	few	TRBD1	TRBJ1-2	CASSATRARGGTAGLGYTF	TGTGCCAGCAGTGCCACCCGAGCCCGAGGCGGGACAGCCGGCCTTGGCTACACCTTC
TRBV6-6	13	few	-	TRBJ1-2	CASSPGGTYGYTF	TGTGCCAGCAGTCCCGGGGGGACCTATGGCTACACCTTC
TRBV20-1	14	-	TRBD1	TRBJ2-7	CSARGPGQGGEQYF	TGCAGTGCTAGAGGCCCGGGACAGGGAGGCGAGCAGTACTTC
TRBV5-1	12	few	-	TRBJ2-7	CASRDFGGEQYF	TGCGCCAGCAGAGATTTCGGGGGAGAGCAGTACTTC
TRBV24-1	14	-	-	TRBJ2-5	CATSDLDSQETQYF	TGTGCCACCAGTGACCTGGACAGTCAAGAGACCCAGTACTTC
TRBV7-2	13	few	TRBD1	TRBJ1-5	CASRGQSNQPQHF	TGTGCCAGCAGGGGACAGAGCAATCAGCCCCAGCATTTT
TRBV5-5	13	-	-	TRBJ1-5	CASSSAGNQPQHF	TGTGCCAGCAGCTCCGCGGGTAATCAGCCCCAGCATTTT
TRBV7-2	15	few	-	TRBJ1-5	CASSLEAGQIQPQHF	TGTGCCAGCAGCTTAGAGGCGGGGCAGATTCAGCCCCAGCATTTT
TRBV7-2	15	few	TRBD1	TRBJ1-5	CASSLGQGDNQPQHF	TGTGCCAGCAGCCTTGGACAGGGTGACAATCAGCCCCAGCATTTT
TRBV5-5	13	-	-	TRBJ1-6	CASSLGAGSPLHF	TGTGCCAGCAGCTTGGGGGCGGGATCACCCCTCCACTTT
TRBV3-2	12	-	-	TRBJ2-3	CASSPYWTKTYF	TGTGCCAGCAGCCCCTATTGGACTAAAACGTATTTT
TRBV5-1	13	-	TRBD2	TRBJ2-1	CASSGRGYNEQFF	TGCGCCAGCAGCGGGCGGGGGTACAATGAGCAGTTCTTC
TRBV7-2	15	-	TRBD2	TRBJ2-7	CASSGAGGRSYEQYF	TGTGCCAGCAGCGGAGCGGGGGGCAGGTCCTACGAGCAGTACTTC
TRBV7-8	17	few	TRBD1	TRBJ1-3	CASSLRDSVFSGNTIYF	TGTGCCAGCAGCCTGCGGGACAGCGTCTTCTCTGGAAACACCATATATTTT
TRBV5-6	16	many	TRBD2	TRBJ2-1	CASSGGASGVYNEQFF	TGTGCCAGCAGCGGGGGAGCTAGCGGGGTCTACAATGAGCAGTTCTTC
TRBV5-6	15	few	-	TRBJ2-2	CASSFRRGLVGELFF	TGTGCCAGCAGCTTTCGACGGGGGTTGGTCGGGGAGCTGTTTTTT
TRBV4-1	16	many	TRBD1	TRBJ1-2	CASSHYLRDRESGYTF	TGCGCCAGCAGCCATTACCTCCGGGACAGGGAAAGTGGCTACACCTTC
TRBV20-1	10	-	-	TRBJ2-1	CSAQGYEQFF	TGCAGTGCCCAGGGGTATGAGCAGTTCTTC
TRBV6-5	19	few	TRBD1	TRBJ2-2	CASSYPRDRGQSFPGELFF	TGTGCCAGCAGTTACCCCCGGGACAGGGGGCAAAGTTTCCCCGGGGAGCTGTTTTTT
TRBV7-9	14	-	-	TRBJ2-7	CASSLGQGFYEQYF	TGTGCCAGCAGCTTAGGGCAGGGTTTTTACGAGCAGTACTTC
TRBV6-5	15	few	-	TRBJ2-5	CASSTWDQGQETQYF	TGTGCCAGCAGTACCTGGGATCAGGGCCAAGAGACCCAGTACTTC
TRBV20-1	15	few	TRBD1	TRBJ1-1	CSARDPGQGETEAFF	TGCAGTGCTAGAGATCCGGGACAGGGGGAGACTGAAGCTTTCTTT
TRBV7-9	14	-	TRBD1	TRBJ1-1	CASSITGGAAEAFF	TGTGCCAGCAGCATAACAGGGGGCGCGGCTGAAGCTTTCTTT
TRBV18	12	-	-	TRBJ2-5	CASSPSTETQYF	TGTGCCAGCTCACCATCCACAGAGACCCAGTACTTC
TRBV5-1	15	few	-	TRBJ2-2	CASSLEGLETGELFF	TGCGCCAGCAGCTTGGAGGGATTAGAGACCGGGGAGCTGTTTTTT
TRBV29-1	14	few	TRBD2	TRBJ2-3	CSVPAGGRTDTQYF	TGCAGCGTCCCAGCGGGGGGGCGCACAGATACGCAGTATTTT
TRBV12-3/TRBV12-4	13	-	-	TRBJ1-2	CASSRRTSYGYTF	TGTGCCAGCAGCAGGAGGACTTCCTATGGCTACACCTTC